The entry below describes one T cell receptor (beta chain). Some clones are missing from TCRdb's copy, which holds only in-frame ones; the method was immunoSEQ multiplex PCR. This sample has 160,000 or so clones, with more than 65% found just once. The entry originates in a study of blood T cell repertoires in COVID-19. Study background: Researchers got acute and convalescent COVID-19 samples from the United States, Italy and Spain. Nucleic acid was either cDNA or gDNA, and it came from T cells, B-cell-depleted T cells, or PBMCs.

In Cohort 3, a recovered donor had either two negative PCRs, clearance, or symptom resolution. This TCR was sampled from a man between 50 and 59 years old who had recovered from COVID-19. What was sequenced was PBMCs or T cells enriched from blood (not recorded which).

CDR3 protein: CASSLSLAGAADTQYF. CDR3 nucleotide sequence: TGCGCCAGCAGCCTCTCACTAGCGGGGGCGGCAGATACGCAGTATTTT. The rearrangement joins TRBV4-1 to TRBJ2-3; 11 bases fit TRBD2. CDR3 length: 16 amino acids. Trimming removed 4 bases from V and 4 bases from J; junction bases left unmatched: 7. Germline-derived CDR1 and CDR2 are MGHRA and YSYEKL.